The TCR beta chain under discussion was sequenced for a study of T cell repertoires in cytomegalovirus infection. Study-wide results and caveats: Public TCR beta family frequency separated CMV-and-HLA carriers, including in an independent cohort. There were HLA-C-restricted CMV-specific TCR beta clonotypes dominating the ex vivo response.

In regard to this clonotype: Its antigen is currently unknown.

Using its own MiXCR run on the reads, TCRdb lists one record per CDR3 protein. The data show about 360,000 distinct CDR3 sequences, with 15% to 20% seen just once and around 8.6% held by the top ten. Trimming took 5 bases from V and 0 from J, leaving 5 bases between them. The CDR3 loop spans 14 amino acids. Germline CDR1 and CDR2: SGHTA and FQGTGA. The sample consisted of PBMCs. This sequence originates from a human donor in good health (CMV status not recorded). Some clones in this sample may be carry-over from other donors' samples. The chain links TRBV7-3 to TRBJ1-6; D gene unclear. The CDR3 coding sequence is TGTGCCAGCAGCCCTGGCTCCTATAATTCACCCCTCCACTTT. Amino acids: CASSPGSYNSPLHF.